This T cell receptor beta chain was retrieved from a study of regulatory T cells in long-lasting Graves disease. Trimming pared 1 base from V and 3 bases from J, leaving 12 bases between. CDR3 length: 15 amino acids. CDR1 is MNHNS and CDR2 is SASEGT in the germline V gene. Study-level results: For persistent Graves' patients, TCR diversity was lower than for newly diagnosed ones.

This clonotype has a count of ten or more. Its target is unknown. Sequencing libraries for TCR beta were prepared with iRepertoire HTBI primers and Arm-PCR of CDR3 regions. Using its own MiXCR run on the multiplex PCR reads, TCRdb lists one record per CDR3 protein. The table lists 400,000 to 650,000 distinct CDR3 sequences, roughly 16% of them singletons. Time point given: newly diagnosed GD, antithyroid drugs for less than 3 months. RNA isolated from PBMCs was used to make the TCR library. The sample was also reused in another study, on T cells in Graves' hyperthyroidism and ophthalmopathy. That paper states: RT-PCR in the first round (using the HTBI primer set) targeted the TCR CDR3. Among thyroid clonotypes expanded above 0.001, most also appeared in blood. Onset of ophthalmopathy came a median around 7.1 months after the model predicted it.

The chain is built from TRBV6-1 and TRBJ1-1, with D maybe TRBD1 (6 bases). This TCR derives from a woman aged 40 to 65 with Graves disease. The sequencing used peripheral blood mononuclear cells (PBMCs), collected at new diagnosis, from a patient treated with antithyroid drugs. CDR3 sequence (DNA): TGTGCCAGCAGTGAAGGGACAGCGAAGTACACTGAAGCTTTCTTT. It encodes CASSEGTAKYTEAFF.